A selection of T cell receptor beta chains follows, all from one sample in a study of blood T cells in healthy people across ages. One entry per CDR3 protein results from TCRdb running MiXCR on the 5' RACE reads. Among 1.2 million to 1.5 million distinct CDR3 sequences listed, approximately 60% were seen once. The sequenced material came from blood. These receptors came from a young man in good health. Each CDR3 is given with its conserved first and last residue. A D gene is named only where the DNA matches it firmly. Rows give clone size only sometimes, using once, few, many, or a class for an expanded clone.

V gene: TRBV6-2/TRBV6-3
J gene: TRBJ2-2
D gene: -
clone size: -
CDR3 DNA: TGTGCCAGCAGAACACAGGGGAACACCGGGGAGCTGTTTTTT
CDR3 protein: CASRTQGNTGELFF

V gene: TRBV10-3
J gene: TRBJ2-5
D gene: TRBD1
clone size: -
CDR3 DNA: TGTGCCATCAGTGACGGACAGGGGGGAAAGACCCAGTACTTC
CDR3 protein: CAISDGQGGKTQYF

V gene: TRBV4-1
J gene: TRBJ1-2
D gene: -
clone size: few
CDR3 DNA: TGCGCCAGCGGGGGGCCAGGGGAAAACTATGGCTACACCTTC
CDR3 protein: CASGGPGENYGYTF

V gene: TRBV5-5
J gene: TRBJ2-1
D gene: -
clone size: -
CDR3 DNA: TGTGCCAGCAGCTTGGCCTACTACAATGAGCAGTTCTTC
CDR3 protein: CASSLAYYNEQFF

V gene: TRBV23-1
J gene: TRBJ2-7
D gene: TRBD1
clone size: many
CDR3 DNA: TGCGCCAGCAGTCAATGTCTTTCGGACAGGAGTTTCTACGAGCAGTACTTC
CDR3 protein: CASSQCLSDRSFYEQYF

V gene: TRBV10-3
J gene: TRBJ2-3
D gene: TRBD1
clone size: -
CDR3 DNA: TGTGCCATCAGTGATTACTACGTAGAGGGGGCCCGTACAGATACGCAGTATTTT
CDR3 protein: CAISDYYVEGARTDTQYF

V gene: TRBV15
J gene: TRBJ2-7
D gene: TRBD1
clone size: -
CDR3 DNA: TGTGCCACCAGCAGAGCGCAGGGGGACTCCTACGAGCAGTACTTC
CDR3 protein: CATSRAQGDSYEQYF

V gene: TRBV10-3
J gene: TRBJ2-3
D gene: TRBD2
clone size: few
CDR3 DNA: TGTGCCACCGGACTAGCGGGGGTGAACCTAGATACGCAGTATTTT
CDR3 protein: CATGLAGVNLDTQYF

V gene: TRBV5-4
J gene: TRBJ2-3
D gene: TRBD1
clone size: -
CDR3 DNA: TGTGCCAGCAGCTCTTATCGACAGGGGGCCACAGATACGCAGTATTTT
CDR3 protein: CASSSYRQGATDTQYF

V gene: TRBV4-3
J gene: TRBJ1-1
D gene: -
clone size: few
CDR3 DNA: TGCGCCAGCAGCCAAGACACGGCATTCCCCGAAGCTTTCTTT
CDR3 protein: CASSQDTAFPEAFF

V gene: TRBV5-6
J gene: TRBJ2-3
D gene: -
clone size: once
CDR3 DNA: TGTGCCAGCAGCTGGTTCAGCACAGATACGCAGTATTTT
CDR3 protein: CASSWFSTDTQYF

V gene: TRBV20-1
J gene: TRBJ2-5
D gene: TRBD2
clone size: -
CDR3 DNA: TGCAGTGCCGTTAGCGGGGGAGAAGAGACCCAGTACTTC
CDR3 protein: CSAVSGGEETQYF

V gene: TRBV2
J gene: TRBJ2-1
D gene: -
clone size: few
CDR3 DNA: TGTGCCAGCAAACAGAGGTCTGGCCACAATGAGCAGTTCTTC
CDR3 protein: CASKQRSGHNEQFF

V gene: TRBV7-2
J gene: TRBJ2-5
D gene: TRBD1
clone size: -
CDR3 DNA: TGTGCCAGCAGCGCCCCCGGGACAGTGGAAGAGACCCAGTACTTC
CDR3 protein: CASSAPGTVEETQYF